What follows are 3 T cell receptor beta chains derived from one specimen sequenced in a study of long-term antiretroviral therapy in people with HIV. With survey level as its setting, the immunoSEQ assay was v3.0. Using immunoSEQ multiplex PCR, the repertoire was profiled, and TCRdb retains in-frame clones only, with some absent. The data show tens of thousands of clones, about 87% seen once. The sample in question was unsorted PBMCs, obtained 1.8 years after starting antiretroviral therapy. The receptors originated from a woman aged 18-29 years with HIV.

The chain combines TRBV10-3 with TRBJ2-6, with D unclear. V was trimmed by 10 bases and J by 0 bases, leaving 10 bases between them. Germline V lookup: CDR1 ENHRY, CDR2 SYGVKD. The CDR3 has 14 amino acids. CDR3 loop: CASLNSSGANVLTF. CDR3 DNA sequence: TGTGCCAGTTTAAATAGCTCTGGGGCCAACGTCCTGACTTTC.

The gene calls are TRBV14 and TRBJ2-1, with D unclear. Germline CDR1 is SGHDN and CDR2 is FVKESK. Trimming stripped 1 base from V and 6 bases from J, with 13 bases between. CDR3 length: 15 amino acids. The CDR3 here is CASSQVTQWGNEQFF. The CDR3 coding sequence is TGTGCCAGCAGCCAAGTTACTCAGTGGGGCAATGAGCAGTTCTTC. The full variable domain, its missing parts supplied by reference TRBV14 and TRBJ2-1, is EAGVTQFPSHSVIEKGQTVTLRCDPISGHDNLYWYRRVMGKEIKFLLHFVKESKQDESGMPNNRFLAERTGGTYSTLKVQPAELEDSGVYFCASSQVTQWGNEQFFGPGTRLTVL.

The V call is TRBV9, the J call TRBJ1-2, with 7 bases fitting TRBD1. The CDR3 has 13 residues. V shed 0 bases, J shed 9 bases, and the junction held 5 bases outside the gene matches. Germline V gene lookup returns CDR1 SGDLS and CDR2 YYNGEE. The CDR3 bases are TGTGCCAGCAGCGTAGCCCAGGGGGGGAGCTACACCTTC. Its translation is CASSVAQGGSYTF.